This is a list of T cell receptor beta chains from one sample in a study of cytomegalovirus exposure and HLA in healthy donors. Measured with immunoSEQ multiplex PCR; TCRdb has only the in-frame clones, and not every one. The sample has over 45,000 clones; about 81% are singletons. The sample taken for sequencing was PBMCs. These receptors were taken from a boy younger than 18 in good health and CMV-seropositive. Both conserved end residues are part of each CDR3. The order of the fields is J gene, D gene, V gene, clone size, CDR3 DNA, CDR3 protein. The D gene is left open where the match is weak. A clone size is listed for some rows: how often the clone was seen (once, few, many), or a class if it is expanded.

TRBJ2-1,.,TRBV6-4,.,TGTGCCAGCAGTGAAGTTTGGGACATCCCGAATGAGCAGTTCTTC,CASSEVWDIPNEQFF
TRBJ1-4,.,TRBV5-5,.,TGTGCCAGCACCCCCCGGGCAACTAATGAAAAACTGTTTTTT,CASTPRATNEKLFF
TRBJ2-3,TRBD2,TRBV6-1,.,TGTGCCAGCAGTGATGGACTAGCGGGGTTCACAGATACGCAGTATTTT,CASSDGLAGFTDTQYF
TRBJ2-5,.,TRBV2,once,TGTGCCAGCAGTGAAGACAGGCAAGAGACCCAGTACTTC,CASSEDRQETQYF
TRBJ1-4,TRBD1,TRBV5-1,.,TGCGCCAGCAGTCGTCGCGGGACAGGGGTAGAAAAACTGTTTTTT,CASSRRGTGVEKLFF
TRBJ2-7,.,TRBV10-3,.,TGTGCCATCAGTGAGCACGCTGGCAGGACCTACGAGCAGTACTTC,CAISEHAGRTYEQYF
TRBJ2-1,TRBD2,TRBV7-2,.,TGTGCCAGCAGCTTAGTGTCTAGCGGGGGAATCAATGAGCAGTTCTTC,CASSLVSSGGINEQFF
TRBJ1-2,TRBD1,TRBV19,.,TGTGCCAGTAGTATCGGACAGGGGTATGGCTACACCTTC,CASSIGQGYGYTF
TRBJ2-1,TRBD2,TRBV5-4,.,TGTGCCAGCAGCCGTGTCGGGGGGAACTCCTACAATGAGCAGTTCTTC,CASSRVGGNSYNEQFF
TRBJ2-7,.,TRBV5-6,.,TGTGCCAGCAGCGGCGGGACTTCCTACGAGCAGTACTTC,CASSGGTSYEQYF
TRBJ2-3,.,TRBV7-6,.,TGTGCCAGCAGCTTAGGGGGGGGCTCAGATACGCAGTATTTT,CASSLGGGSDTQYF
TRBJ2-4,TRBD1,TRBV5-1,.,TGCGCCAGCAGCTTGGAGGTACAGGGGGGCATTCAGTACTTC,CASSLEVQGGIQYF
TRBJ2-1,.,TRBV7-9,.,TGTGCCAGCAGCTCCCTGACAGTTTACAATGAGCAGTTCTTC,CASSSLTVYNEQFF
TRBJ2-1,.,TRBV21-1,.,TGTGCCAGCAGCACGACCCGGACAGGGCCGCGTTGTGAGCAGTTCTTC,CASSTTRTGPRCEQFF
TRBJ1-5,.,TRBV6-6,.,TGTGCCAGCAGTATCCAGGGATACAATCAGCCCCAGCATTTT,CASSIQGYNQPQHF
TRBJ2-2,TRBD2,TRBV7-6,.,TGTGCCAGCAGCTTCTATCCGGGGGGGGACACCGGGGAGCTGTTTTTT,CASSFYPGGDTGELFF
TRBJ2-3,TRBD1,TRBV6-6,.,TGTGCCAGCAGCCGACCCTCAGGACAGGGTCCAGATACGCAGTATTTT,CASSRPSGQGPDTQYF
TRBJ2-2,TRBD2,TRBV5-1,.,TGCGCCAGCAGTTTAACTAGCGGGGTAAACACCGGGGAGCTGTTTTTT,CASSLTSGVNTGELFF
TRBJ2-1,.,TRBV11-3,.,TGTGCCAGCAGCTTAGGGTTCGGACTCCGAAATGAGCAGTTCTTC,CASSLGFGLRNEQFF
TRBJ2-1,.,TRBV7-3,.,TGTGCCAGCAGCTTTGCTGCGAGCTCCTACAATGAGCAGTTCTTC,CASSFAASSYNEQFF
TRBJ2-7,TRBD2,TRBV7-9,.,TGTGCCAGCACCTTTACCCAGGGAGGGTCCGAGCAGTACTTC,CASTFTQGGSEQYF
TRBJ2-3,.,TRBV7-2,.,TGTGCCAGCAGCCCTCCGGAGGATACGCAGTATTTT,CASSPPEDTQYF
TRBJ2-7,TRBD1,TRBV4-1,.,TGCGCCAGCAGCCCACAGGGGAGCTCCTACGAGCAGTACTTC,CASSPQGSSYEQYF
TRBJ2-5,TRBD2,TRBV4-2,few,TGTGCCAGCCGTTCTAGCGGGGGGGAAGAGACCCAGTACTTC,CASRSSGGEETQYF
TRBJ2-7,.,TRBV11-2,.,TGTGCCAGCAGCCCAGGGGGGATTTTCTACGAGCAGTACTTC,CASSPGGIFYEQYF
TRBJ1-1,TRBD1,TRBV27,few,TGTGCCAGCAGCACCCTTAACCCGACAGGGGAACTGGCAGCTTTCTTT,CASSTLNPTGELAAFF
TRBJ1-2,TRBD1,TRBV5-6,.,TGTGCCAGCAGCTTGGCCCCAGGACAGGGATTTCATGGCTACACCTTC,CASSLAPGQGFHGYTF
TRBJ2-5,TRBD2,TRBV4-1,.,TGCGCCAGCAGCCAAGTTCTAGCGGGGGGGCCGGGGATAGAGACCCAGTACTTC,CASSQVLAGGPGIETQYF
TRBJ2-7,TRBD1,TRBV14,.,TGTGCCAGCAGCCTCCGGGACAGGGGGTTTAGGAGCGACGAGCAGTACTTC,CASSLRDRGFRSDEQYF
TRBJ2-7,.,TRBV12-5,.,TGTGCTAGTGCGGGGGATTACTACGAGCAGTACTTC,CASAGDYYEQYF
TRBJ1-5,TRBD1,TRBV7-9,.,TGTGCCAGCAGCCCCAACTCGGGACAGAATCAGCCCCAGCATTTT,CASSPNSGQNQPQHF
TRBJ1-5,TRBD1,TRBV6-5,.,TGTGCCAGCAGCCCGACAGGGTTTCCAAATCAGCCCCAGCATTTT,CASSPTGFPNQPQHF